The sequence of this TCR beta chain was determined in a study of T-cell reconstitution after alpha-beta-depleted transplantation in children (dated by TCRdb to 2016 to 2018). About the study as a whole: Using TCR repertoire profiling, the study quantitatively followed how T-cell immune reconstitution unfolded in children after TCRalphabeta/CD19-depleted allogeneic hematopoietic cell transplantation. Study-wide findings and limitations: The frequencies of hyperexpanded clones fell over the following months, and after one year, T-cell counts and TCRbeta diversity were mostly attributed to newly produced T cells. Apparently early alphabetaT-cell count recovery about two months after transplant reportedly relied on only several hundred rapidly expanded clones derived from non-depleted graft cells. In some patients, the high TCRbeta diversity seen at day 60 was put down to recipient T cells and intrathymic progenitors that had survived conditioning.

Clipping removes 5 bases from V and 4 bases from J, with 12 as the unmatched junction base count. Reading from cysteine to phenylalanine, the CDR3 counts 16 amino acids. The entry retains the CDR3 DNA only, 48 bases that are in frame from base 1. Based on the germline V gene (reference sequence), the CDR1 and CDR2 sequences are DFQATT and SNEGSKA. The treatment or condition tag for this specimen amounts to: allogeneic hematopoietic cell transplantation with graft depleted of TCRalphabeta T cells and CD19 B cells. The children who served as transplant recipients had been given grafts of TCRalphabeta/CD19-depleted allogeneic hematopoietic cells. The library was prepared using PCR. TCRdb shows the sequencer as Illumina HiSeq 2500. To normalize quantification of the TCRbeta repertoire, the TCR libraries were built with molecular barcoding that relied on unique molecular identifiers. Clones were called with MiXCR by TCRdb after fastp trimmed the public reads at Q25, and only in-frame beta chains were retained. When rows share a CDR3 protein, they turn into one entry using the most common DNA and genes. The sample table shows 400,000 to 450,000 distinct CDR3 sequences, and over 40% are seen once. Clones ranked in the top ten supply around a quarter of the sample.

A word on this clonotype: Its antigen target is currently unknown. Base qualities are not at hand, and no much larger clone is one base apart.

The sample here was PBMCs, taken before TCRalphabeta/CD19-depleted stem cell transplant. This TCR was sampled from a girl aged 2-10 years with aplastic anemia, due to receive a stem cell transplant. The V and J segments used are TRBV20-1 and TRBJ1-5, with TRBD1 matching 9 junction bases. Read as DNA, the sequence is TGCAGTGCTGGACGACCGGGACAGGGAACGAATCAGCCCCAGCATTTT. Its protein product is CSAGRPGQGTNQPQHF.